This T cell receptor (beta chain) comes out of a study of graft-versus-host responses after intestinal transplantation. Looked up from germline, CDR1 is LGHNA and CDR2 is YSLEER. V shed 2 bases, J shed 8 bases, and the junction held 5 bases outside the gene matches. The CDR3 is 15 residues long. Here immunoSEQ multiplex PCR was the method, and the copy in TCRdb shows in-frame clones only, minus some. Of 55,000 to 80,000 clones in the sample, roughly 90% were seen once. Note on this clone: The antigen remains unidentified.

The specimen comprised unstimulated CD8+ T cells sorted from spleen or lymph node cells, sampled before transplant. This chain joins TRBV4-3 and TRBJ2-1; 11 positions agree with TRBD2. This sequence originates from a human donor who was the organ donor for an intestinal transplant. The CDR3 spells CASSQTSGSSHEQFF. In DNA, the CDR3 is TGCGCCAGCAGCCAAACTAGCGGGAGTTCGCATGAGCAGTTCTTC.